What follows are 16 T cell receptor beta chains derived from one specimen sequenced in a study of T cell changes during pregnancy in multiple sclerosis. Libraries were prepared by immunoSEQ multiplex PCR; TCRdb keeps only in-frame clonotypes and omits some of them. The sample lists under 50,000 clones; 90% were seen once. The sample in question was peripheral blood, obtained in the first trimester of pregnancy. These TCRs come from a female donor in good health, enrolled as a control in a pregnancy study.

The rearrangement uses TRBV11-3 and TRBJ2-1; D may be TRBD1 (6 bases). V dropped 4 bases and J dropped 4 bases, with 17 bases sitting between them. Germline V gene lookup returns CDR1 SGHNT and CDR2 YENEEA. This CDR3 contains 16 residues. The CDR3 reads CASSSHGQKDYNEQFF. CDR3 DNA sequence: TGTGCCAGCAGCTCTCACGGACAGAAGGATTACAATGAGCAGTTCTTC.

This sequence joins TRBV7-9 and TRBJ2-1, with D possibly TRBD2 on 6 matching bases. V lost 6 bases, J lost 11 bases, and 14 bases lay in between. The germline CDR1 and CDR2 sequences are SEHNR and FQNEAQ (reference sequence). This CDR3 has 12 amino acids. CDR3 in amino acids: CASRVGRGQQFF. The CDR3 DNA reads as TGTGCCAGCAGGGTCGGGCGGGGCCAGCAGTTCTTC.

V is TRBV7-9 and J is TRBJ2-3; perhaps TRBD2 as D (6 bases). Germline CDR1 reads SEHNR; CDR2 reads FQNEAQ (reference sequence). Trimming took off 4 bases at V and 5 bases at J, with 10 bases between the two ends. This CDR3 has 13 residues. The CDR3, as DNA: TGTGCCAGCAGCTCGGGGGTCGTAGATACGCAGTATTTT. It is translated as CASSSGVVDTQYF.

CDR3 in DNA: TGCGCCAGCAGCGTCTTCCAGGGTAACACTGAAGCTTTCTTT. This sequence encodes CASSVFQGNTEAFF. This chain uses TRBV5-1 with TRBJ1-1, with a possible D match to TRBD1 (5 bases). This CDR3 is 14 amino acids long. Germline assignment: CDR1 SGHRS and CDR2 YFSETQ. Trimming removed 4 bases from V and 2 bases from J, with 12 bases in between. Supplemented by reference TRBV5-1 and TRBJ1-1, the full variable domain reads KAGVTQTPRYLIKTRGQQVTLSCSPISGHRSVSWYQQTPGQGLQFLFEYFSETQRNKGNFPGRFSGRQFSNSRSEMNVSTLELGDSALYLCASSVFQGNTEAFFGQGTRLTVV.

The chain joins TRBV14 to TRBJ2-2; 7 bases line up with TRBD2. CDR3 length equals 14 residues. Germline V lookup: CDR1 SGHDN, CDR2 FVKESK. Unmatched junction bases numbered 4, after V lost 8 bases and J lost 1 base. CDR3 nucleotides: TGTGCCAGCCAAGAGCGGGGGAACACCGGGGAGCTGTTTTTT. Its translation: CASQERGNTGELFF.

The chain uses TRBV2 and TRBJ2-1, with 8 bases that match TRBD1. The germline gives CDR1 SNHLY, CDR2 FYNNEI. The CDR3 extends over 15 amino acids. With V trimmed by 6 bases and J by 5 bases, 9 bases remained unmatched. CDR3 in amino acids: CASSDRGRGNNEQFF. DNA of the CDR3: TGTGCCAGCAGCGACAGGGGACGGGGCAACAATGAGCAGTTCTTC.

This rearrangement joins TRBV10-2 to TRBJ2-5; TRBD2 agrees at 8 bases. CDR3 length: 13 amino acids. CDR1 WSHSY and CDR2 SAAADI come from the germline V gene. V lost 6 bases and J lost 5; bases outside the gene matches: 5. The CDR3 DNA follows: TGCGCCAGCAGAGCGGGACTAGTTGAGACCCAGTACTTC. Amino acid sequence: CASRAGLVETQYF.

This clone was picked up one time. This chain uses TRBV5-1 with TRBJ2-3; D may be TRBD2 (7 bases). The CDR3 is 14 residues long. The germline V gene has CDR1 SGHRS and CDR2 YFSETQ. V was cut by 5 bases and J by 4 bases, with 14 bases left in between. CDR3: CASSGGGLADTQYF. The CDR3, as DNA: TGCGCCAGCAGTGGGGGGGGCCTGGCAGATACGCAGTATTTT.

CDR3 amino acids: CASSSPVGANVLTF. CDR3 DNA: TGTGCCAGCAGCTCCCCCGTCGGGGCCAACGTCCTGACTTTC. The J gene is TRBJ2-6, the V gene TRBV28; no clear D. Germline CDR1 is MDHEN and CDR2 is SYDVKM. CDR3 size: 14 residues. V lost 6 bases, J lost 4 bases, and 10 bases lay in between.

The gene calls are TRBV25-1 and TRBJ2-1; 11 bases align to TRBD2. This CDR3 has 15 residues. Germline CDR1 reads MGHDK; CDR2 reads SYGVNS. With 3 bases clipped from V and 4 bases from J, the junction kept 2 bases outside the gene matches. DNA for the CDR3: TGTGCCAGCAGTGATAGCGGGGGGGGGTACAATGAGCAGTTCTTC. Its translation: CASSDSGGGYNEQFF.

This chain joins TRBV27 and TRBJ2-7; 14 bases map to TRBD2. There are 17 residues in the CDR3. Germline loops: CDR1 MNHEY, CDR2 SMNVEV (reference sequence). Trimming at V came to 4 bases and at J to 6 bases, leaving 11 bases not matched to a gene. The CDR3 DNA sequence: TGTGCCAGCAGTTCCCCGGGACTAGCGGGAGCCCTCGGCGAGCAGTACTTC. Translated: CASSSPGLAGALGEQYF.

This clone appeared a few times. The chain couples TRBV2 to TRBJ2-7, with a weak D call TRBD2 (7 bases). The V gene's germline CDR1 is SNHLY and CDR2 FYNNEI. The CDR3 covers 15 residues. Trimming cost V 1 base and J 7 bases, with 17 bases left between them. CDR3 nucleotide sequence: TGTGCCAGCAGTGAAGAGGGCGGGGGCTTGGGGGAGCAGTACTTC. It codes for CASSEEGGGLGEQYF.

This chain uses TRBV4-1 with TRBJ1-4, with 10 positions matching TRBD1. The CDR3 covers 14 residues. Trimming cost V 6 bases and J 7 bases; bases outside gene matches: 5. Per germline, CDR1 MGHRA and CDR2 YSYEKL. CDR3 coding DNA: TGCGCCAGCAGTCAGACAGGGGGCCGTGAAAAACTGTTTTTT. It specifies CASSQTGGREKLFF.

V gene TRBV6-5 combines with J gene TRBJ1-3; D is unclear. There are 14 residues in the CDR3. The V gene lost 5 bases and the J gene lost 1 base, with 9 bases spanning the gap. Germline lookup yields CDR1 MNHEY and CDR2 SVGAGI. The CDR3 sequence: CASSRGLSGNTIYF. CDR3 in DNA: TGTGCCAGCAGTCGGGGTCTTTCTGGAAACACCATATATTTT.

This rearrangement joins TRBV4-1 to TRBJ1-2; weak D call: TRBD1 (6 bases). Germline V lookup: CDR1 MGHRA, CDR2 YSYEKL. The CDR3 runs to 16 residues. Trimming stripped 0 bases from V and 7 bases from J, with 18 bases between. The CDR3 spells CASSQDPSGVFGGYTF. The CDR3 nucleotides read TGCGCCAGCAGCCAAGATCCGTCAGGGGTATTTGGTGGCTACACCTTC.

In DNA, the CDR3 is TGTGCCATCAGTGGGACCGGGACTAGCGGGAGAACAGATACGCAGTATTTT. The encoded protein is CAISGTGTSGRTDTQYF. V is TRBV10-3 and J is TRBJ2-3, with 14 positions matching TRBD2. The length of the CDR3 is 17 residues. V dropped 4 bases and J dropped 3; count of bases not matched to a gene: 6. Germline V gives CDR1 ENHRY, CDR2 SYGVKD.